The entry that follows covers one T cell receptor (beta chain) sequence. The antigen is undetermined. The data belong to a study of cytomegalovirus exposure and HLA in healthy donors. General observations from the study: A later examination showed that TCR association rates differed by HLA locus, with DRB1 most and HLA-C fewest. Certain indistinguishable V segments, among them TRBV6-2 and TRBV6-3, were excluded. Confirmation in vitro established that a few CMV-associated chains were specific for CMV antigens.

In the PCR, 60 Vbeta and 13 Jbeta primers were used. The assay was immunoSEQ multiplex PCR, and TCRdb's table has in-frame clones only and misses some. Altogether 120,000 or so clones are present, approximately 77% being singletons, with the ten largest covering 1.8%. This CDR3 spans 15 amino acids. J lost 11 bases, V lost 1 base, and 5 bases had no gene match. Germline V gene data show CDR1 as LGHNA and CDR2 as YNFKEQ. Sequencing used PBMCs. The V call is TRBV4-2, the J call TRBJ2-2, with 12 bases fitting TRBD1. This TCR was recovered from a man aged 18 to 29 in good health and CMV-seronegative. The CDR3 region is CASSQAPGTGGELFF. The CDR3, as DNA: TGTGCCAGCAGCCAAGCTCCCGGGACAGGGGGCGAGCTGTTTTTT.